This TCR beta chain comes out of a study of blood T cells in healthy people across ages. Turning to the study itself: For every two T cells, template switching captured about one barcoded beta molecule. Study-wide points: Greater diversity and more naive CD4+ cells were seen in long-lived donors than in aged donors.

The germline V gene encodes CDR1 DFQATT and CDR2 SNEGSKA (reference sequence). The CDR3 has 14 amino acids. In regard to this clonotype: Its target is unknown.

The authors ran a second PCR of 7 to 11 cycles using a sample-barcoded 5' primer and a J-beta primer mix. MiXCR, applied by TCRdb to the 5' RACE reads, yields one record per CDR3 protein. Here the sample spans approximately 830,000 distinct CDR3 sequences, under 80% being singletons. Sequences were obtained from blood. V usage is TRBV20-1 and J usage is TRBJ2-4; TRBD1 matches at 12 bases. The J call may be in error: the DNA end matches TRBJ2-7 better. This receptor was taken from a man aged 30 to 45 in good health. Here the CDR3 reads CSGGTGGVGHEQYF. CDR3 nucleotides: TGCAGTGGAGGGACAGGGGGCGTTGGGCACGAGCAGTACTTC.